The 32 T cell receptor beta chains presented below share a single source sample, sequenced in a study of blood T cells in healthy people across ages. Alongside a J-beta primer mix, a sample-barcoded 5' primer served in a second PCR lasting about 7 to 12 cycles. TCRdb re-analysed the 5' RACE reads in MiXCR, keeping a single row per CDR3 protein. The table has some 1.7 million distinct CDR3 sequences, about 30% seen once. The sequenced sample consisted of blood. All receptors come from a woman between 25 and 40 years old in good health.

This clonotype was recorded a few times. The rearrangement uses TRBV15 and TRBJ2-7; TRBD2 matches 8 bases. The CDR3 covers 17 residues. J gave up 3 bases and V 5 bases, and 15 bases lay outside the gene matches. Germline lookup yields CDR1 LNHNV and CDR2 YYDKDF (reference sequence). DNA for the CDR3: TGTGCCACCAGCCCCCGGGGGGGTATGTCCCCCAACTACGAGCAGTACTTC. Its protein is CATSPRGGMSPNYEQYF.

Of note for this clonotype: This clone may be a read error of a much larger clone one base away. The V and J genes are TRBV6-1 and TRBJ2-4; D is possibly TRBD1 (5 bases). The length of the CDR3 is 18 residues. Germline V CDR1 and CDR2: MNHNS, SASEGT. V shed 7 bases and J shed 13 bases, with 35 bases lying between them. This chain's CDR3 is CASKPNALTARSYNEQYF. The CDR3, as DNA: TGTGCCAGCAAACCAAACGCTCTGACAGCCCGCTCCTACAATGAGCAGTACTTC.

This clonotype appeared a few times. This chain joins TRBV24-1 and TRBJ2-7, with 7 positions matching TRBD1. Looked up from germline, CDR1 is KGHDR and CDR2 is SFDVKD. This CDR3 has 11 residues. Losses at the gene ends were 2 bases for V and 10 bases for J; bases not matched to a gene: 1. CDR3 in DNA: TGTGCCACCAGTGATTGGACAGGTCAGTACTTC. Its protein is CATSDWTGQYF.

The chain couples TRBV9 to TRBJ2-1; 7 bases map to TRBD2. This CDR3 region has 15 residues. Trimming at V came to 4 bases and at J to 6 bases, leaving 10 bases not matched to a gene. Looked up from germline, CDR1 is SGDLS and CDR2 is YYNGEE. CDR3 protein: CASSSAGAVANEQFF. Written as DNA, the CDR3 is TGTGCCAGCAGCTCCGCGGGAGCAGTGGCCAATGAGCAGTTCTTC. The whole variable domain, filled in from reference TRBV9 and TRBJ2-1, reads DSGVTQTPKHLITATGQRVTLRCSPRSGDLSVYWYQQSLDQGLQFLIQYYNGEERAKGNILERFSAQQFPDLHSELNLSSLELGDSALYFCASSSAGAVANEQFFGPGTRLTVL.

The CDR3 reads CASSLDTPSSGRLDIRQYF. The CDR3 DNA sequence: TGTGCCAGCAGTTTAGATACACCTTCTAGCGGGAGGCTTGATATCAGGCAGTATTTT. J is TRBJ2-3 and V is TRBV12-3 or TRBV12-4; 11 bases align to TRBD2. J lost 11 bases, V lost 1 base, and 20 bases had no gene match. CDR3 length equals 19 residues.

This clonotype was recorded a few times. The chain combines TRBV12-5 with TRBJ2-1; 12 bases fit TRBD2. Trimming at V came to 6 bases and at J to 9 bases, leaving 6 bases not matched to a gene. The CDR3 covers 14 residues. Germline V CDR1 and CDR2: LGHNT, FRNRAP. The DNA of the CDR3 is TGTGCTAGTGGCGCTAGCGGGGGGGCGGGTGAGCAGTTCTTC. Residues: CASGASGGAGEQFF.

The chain employs TRBV20-1 and TRBJ1-1; D is unclear. The CDR3 is 11 amino acids. The V and J ends lost 5 bases and 10 bases respectively, with 14 bases between them. The germline V gene has CDR1 DFQATT and CDR2 SNEGSKA (reference sequence). The CDR3: CSAETVRGAFF. For the CDR3, the DNA is TGCAGTGCTGAAACAGTACGGGGAGCTTTCTTT.

This clonotype was detected a few times. This chain's CDR3 is CASSATGNTQYF. The CDR3, as DNA: TGTGCCAGCAGCGCCACAGGGAATACGCAGTATTTT. V gene TRBV7-3 combines with J gene TRBJ2-3; D may be TRBD1 (6 bases). With 5 bases removed from V and 7 bases from J, the gap between germline ends came to 10 bases. Germline V gene data show CDR1 as SGHTA and CDR2 as FQGTGA. The CDR3 contains 12 residues.

This clonotype was detected a few times. The rearrangement uses TRBV20-1 and TRBJ2-7, with 10 bases matching TRBD2. This CDR3 region has 14 residues. The V gene's germline CDR1 is DFQATT and CDR2 SNEGSKA (reference sequence). After removal of 2 bases from V and 4 bases from J, the junction contained 5 bases not matched to a gene. CDR3 DNA sequence: TGCAGTGCTAGAAGCCCTAGCGGGGGTTACGAGCAGTACTTC. It specifies CSARSPSGGYEQYF.

A note on this clonotype: A junction boundary mismatches the germline segment, possibly from a read error. The J gene is TRBJ1-2, the V gene TRBV29-1; 8 bases match TRBD1. Looked up from germline, CDR1 is SQVTM and CDR2 is ANQGSEA. The CDR3 extends over 19 amino acids. CDR3 sequence: CSVKDERLWASGGNGGYTF. The CDR3 region has the DNA TGCAGCGTTAAAGATGAAAGACTTTGGGCCTCAGGGGGCAATGGTGGCTACACCTTC.

This clonotype has only a few counts. The genes are TRBV7-2 and TRBJ1-5, with 10 bases that match TRBD1. Looked up from germline, CDR1 is SGHTA and CDR2 is FQGNSA. V was clipped by 6 bases and J by 7 bases; unmatched bases: 9. The CDR3 is 15 amino acids. CDR3 amino acids: CASSYTGTGDQPQHF. The CDR3 DNA sequence: TGTGCCAGCAGTTATACCGGGACAGGGGACCAGCCCCAGCATTTT.

This clonotype was counted ten times or more. The chain uses TRBV29-1 and TRBJ2-4; TRBD2 matches 12 bases. Germline CDR1 SQVTM, CDR2 ANQGSEA. V dropped 4 bases and J dropped 4; count of bases not matched to a gene: 2. There are 14 residues in the CDR3. The CDR3 region has the DNA TGCAGCGTTGGACTAGCGGGAGCTAAAAACATTCAGTACTTC. Encoded protein: CSVGLAGAKNIQYF.

In its sample, this clonotype was seen many times. V gene TRBV12-3 or TRBV12-4 combines with J gene TRBJ1-4; no reliable D call. The CDR3 totals 14 residues. V dropped 3 bases and J dropped 0 bases, with 5 bases sitting between them. The CDR3 DNA reads as TGTGCCAGCAGTTTGGGCACAACTAATGAAAAACTGTTTTTT. As protein: CASSLGTTNEKLFF.

This clonotype has a count of ten or more. This chain joins TRBV5-5 and TRBJ2-1, with D uncertain. V was trimmed by 3 bases and J by 10 bases, leaving 11 bases between them. The CDR3 totals 12 residues. Per the germline V gene, CDR1 is SGHKS and CDR2 is YYEKEE (reference sequence). CDR3 in DNA: TGTGCCAGCAGCTCCTCCCGACGGGAGCAGTTCTTC. Protein: CASSSSRREQFF.

The CDR3 nucleotides read TGCAGTGCCACAGGGGCGAGATTCTACGAGCAGTACTTC. Residues: CSATGARFYEQYF. The genes are TRBV20-1 and TRBJ2-7; 7 positions match TRBD1. Germline V gene sequence: CDR1 DFQATT, CDR2 SNEGSKA (reference sequence). The CDR3 loop spans 13 amino acids. V gave up 6 bases and J gave up 3 bases; unmatched junction bases: 8.

This clonotype was counted a few times. The rearrangement links TRBV2 to TRBJ2-5, with D unclear. Germline CDR1 reads SNHLY; CDR2 reads FYNNEI. V shed 8 bases and J shed 0 bases, with 13 bases lying between them. This CDR3 comprises 14 residues. The CDR3 DNA is TGTGCCAGCGGACCTACCCGTGACCAAGAGACCCAGTACTTC. This gives the protein CASGPTRDQETQYF.

This clonotype has just a few counts. The chain recombines TRBV5-1 with TRBJ2-3; 8 bases line up with TRBD1. The CDR3 contains 16 residues. The germline V gene encodes CDR1 SGHRS and CDR2 YFSETQ. Trimming removed 4 bases from V and 0 bases from J; junction bases left unmatched: 7. The CDR3 loop is CASSGLTGASTDTQYF. The CDR3, as DNA: TGCGCCAGCAGCGGGCTGACAGGGGCCAGCACAGATACGCAGTATTTT. The entire variable domain, with the rest obtained from reference TRBV5-1 and TRBJ2-3, is as follows: KAGVTQTPRYLIKTRGQQVTLSCSPISGHRSVSWYQQTPGQGLQFLFEYFSETQRNKGNFPGRFSGRQFSNSRSEMNVSTLELGDSALYLCASSGLTGASTDTQYFGPGTRLTVL.

Many counts were recorded for this clonotype. The gene calls are TRBV5-1 and TRBJ1-1; D possibly corresponds to TRBD1 (5 bases). The ends were cut back, 0 bases at V and 3 bases at J, with 9 bases in the middle. CDR1 is SGHRS and CDR2 is YFSETQ in the germline V gene. The CDR3 length is 14 residues. DNA of the CDR3: TGCGCCAGCAGCTTGGCCGGGGGGTACACTGAAGCTTTCTTT. It translates to CASSLAGGYTEAFF.

At least ten counts were recorded for this clonotype. This chain connects TRBV5-1 to TRBJ2-5, with D maybe TRBD1 (7 bases). Germline assignment: CDR1 SGHRS and CDR2 YFSETQ. Between the trimmed V and J ends, which lost 4 bases and 5 bases, there was a span of 21 bases. The CDR3 runs 16 residues. CDR3 nucleotide sequence: TGCGCCAGCAGCGCGGGGACAGCGGGTCCTGGGGAGACCCAGTACTTC. Its translation is CASSAGTAGPGETQYF.

This clonotype was detected only a few times. The chain joins TRBV4-3 to TRBJ2-3; D remains ambiguous. The V end was cut by 0 bases, the J end by 6 bases, with 7 bases between. CDR1 LGHNA and CDR2 YSLEER come from the germline V gene. CDR3 size: 13 residues. CDR3 region: CASSQDLVDTQYF. The CDR3 nucleotides are TGCGCCAGCAGCCAAGATCTTGTTGATACGCAGTATTTT.

The V call is TRBV6-5, the J call TRBJ2-1, with a tentative D call TRBD1 (6 bases). Trimming removed 2 bases from V and 7 bases from J, with 15 bases in between. This CDR3 comprises 15 residues. Germline V gene sequence: CDR1 MNHEY, CDR2 SVGAGI. CDR3 residues: CASSYGPGRGNEQFF. The CDR3 coding sequence is TGTGCCAGCAGTTACGGGCCGGGCAGGGGAAATGAGCAGTTCTTC.

Of note for this clonotype: One end of the junction fails to match germline, which may point to a read error. V gene TRBV3-1 combines with J gene TRBJ1-2; D uncertain. Per the germline V gene, CDR1 is LGHDT and CDR2 is YNNKEL (reference sequence). The CDR3 covers 14 residues. CDR3 loop: CASSQEVGFYGCTF. For the CDR3, the DNA is TGTGCCAGCAGCCAAGAAGTGGGGTTCTATGGCTGCACCTTC.

The chain combines TRBV25-1 with TRBJ2-3; D is ambiguous. The length of the CDR3 is 15 residues. With 0 bases removed from V and 6 bases from J, the gap between germline ends came to 13 bases. Per germline, CDR1 MGHDK and CDR2 SYGVNS. This CDR3 is CASSEYRTRADTQYF. CDR3 coding DNA: TGTGCCAGCAGTGAATATCGAACCCGAGCGGATACGCAGTATTTT.

The J gene is TRBJ2-7, the V gene TRBV4-1, with D unclear. The CDR3 spans 14 residues. Trimming left V 1 base short and J 0 bases short, with 7 bases between. Per germline, CDR1 MGHRA and CDR2 YSYEKL. The CDR3 spells CASSQADDSYEQYF. CDR3 nucleotide sequence: TGCGCCAGCAGCCAAGCAGATGACTCCTACGAGCAGTACTTC.

Written as DNA, the CDR3 is TGCAGTGCTAGAGTGGGGTTTGGCTCCTACGAGCAGTACTTC. Encoded protein: CSARVGFGSYEQYF. This chain connects TRBV20-1 to TRBJ2-7; D remains ambiguous. With 1 base removed from V and 0 bases from J, the gap between germline ends came to 10 bases. This CDR3 has 14 amino acids. From germline, CDR1 is DFQATT and CDR2 SNEGSKA (reference sequence).

In its sample, this clonotype was seen many times. The chain uses TRBV20-1 and TRBJ2-7; 7 positions agree with TRBD2. The CDR3 has 15 amino acids. In germline, CDR1 is DFQATT, CDR2 SNEGSKA (reference sequence). V was pared by 3 bases and J by 3 bases, with 11 bases of the junction left unmatched. CDR3 DNA sequence: TGCAGTGCTAGTCCCCCGGTCAAGCGGGGCTACGAGCAGTACTTC. This sequence encodes CSASPPVKRGYEQYF.

Many counts were recorded for this clonotype. The J gene is TRBJ2-7, the V gene TRBV6-6; 10 bases line up with TRBD1. Germline values: CDR1 MNHNY, CDR2 SVGAGI (reference sequence). After removal of 5 bases from V and 3 bases from J, the junction contained 4 bases not matched to a gene. The CDR3 contains 14 residues. The CDR3 sequence is CASSTDRGNYEQYF. For the CDR3, the DNA is TGTGCCAGCAGTACGGACAGGGGGAACTACGAGCAGTACTTC.

Note on this clonotype: The germline gene is not matched at one end of the junction; a read error may be the cause. This chain links TRBV6-6 with TRBJ2-3; D gene uncertain. The CDR3 is made up of 11 amino acids. Germline CDR1 MNHNY, CDR2 SVGAGI (reference sequence). The CDR3 here is CASSSTDTQFF. CDR3 nucleotide sequence: TGTGCCAGCAGTAGTACAGATACGCAGTTTTTT.

The genes are TRBV11-2 and TRBJ2-3; D gene unclear. Trimming pared 3 bases from V and 0 bases from J, leaving 13 bases between. The germline gives CDR1 SGHAT, CDR2 FQNNGV. The CDR3 is made up of 16 amino acids. CDR3 sequence reads: CASSFPPGSSTDTQYF. CDR3 in DNA: TGTGCCAGCAGCTTTCCGCCGGGCTCTAGCACAGATACGCAGTATTTT.

The table lists this clonotype with many counts. The chain is built from TRBV5-1 and TRBJ2-1; 9 bases are a match to TRBD1. The CDR3 spans 16 residues. CDR1 is SGHRS and CDR2 is YFSETQ in the germline V gene. J was trimmed by 0 bases and V by 2 bases; bases with no gene match: 3. The CDR3 is CASSFMGQGSYNEQFF. The CDR3 coding sequence is TGCGCCAGCAGCTTTATGGGACAGGGCTCCTACAATGAGCAGTTCTTC. Filled out from reference TRBV5-1 and TRBJ2-1, the complete variable domain reads KAGVTQTPRYLIKTRGQQVTLSCSPISGHRSVSWYQQTPGQGLQFLFEYFSETQRNKGNFPGRFSGRQFSNSRSEMNVSTLELGDSALYLCASSFMGQGSYNEQFFGPGTRLTVL.

This clonotype has just a few counts. The chain carries TRBV20-1 and TRBJ1-5; perhaps TRBD1 as D (5 bases). Trimming took off 3 bases at V and 1 base at J, with 7 bases between the two ends. The germline V gene has CDR1 DFQATT and CDR2 SNEGSKA (reference sequence). The CDR3 is made up of 13 amino acids. CDR3 protein: CSARRDSNQPQHF. CDR3 bases: TGCAGTGCTAGGAGGGACAGCAATCAGCCCCAGCATTTT.

This clonotype was counted only a few times. The rearrangement uses TRBV20-1 and TRBJ2-1, with D hard to call. Germline V gives CDR1 DFQATT, CDR2 SNEGSKA (reference sequence). The V end lost 3 bases, the J end lost 9 bases, and 21 bases lay between the germline ends. The CDR3 covers 15 residues. As DNA, the CDR3 is TGCAGTGCTAGGGTCTTCTCCAAGGATCTCAGTGAGCAGTTCTTC. The encoded protein is CSARVFSKDLSEQFF.